Below, 16 T cell receptor beta chains from the same sample are listed, as sequenced in a study of CD8+ T cells in alopecia areata. Once RNA had been extracted, it was reverse transcribed into cDNA to act as the sequencing template. Sequencing was performed with immunoSEQ multiplex PCR; in TCRdb, only in-frame clones are kept and a portion is missing. The table lists approximately 100,000 clones, 40% to 55% of them singletons. Sequencing was performed on CD4+ T cells sorted from blood. These receptor sequences come from a human donor with alopecia areata.

This chain uses TRBV30 with TRBJ2-7; 11 nucleotides agree with TRBD2. CDR1 GTSNPN and CDR2 SVGIG come from the germline V gene (reference sequence). This CDR3 region has 16 residues. Losses at the gene ends were 3 bases for V and 0 bases for J; bases not matched to a gene: 7. This CDR3 is CAWRAKLAGDSYEQYF. The CDR3 DNA sequence: TGTGCCTGGAGGGCTAAACTAGCGGGGGACTCCTACGAGCAGTACTTC. Based on the CDR3 plus reference TRBV30 and TRBJ2-7, the full variable domain is SQTIHQWPATLVQPVGSPLSLECTVEGTSNPNLYWYRQAAGRGLQLLFYSVGIGQISSEVPQNLSASRPQDRQFILSSKKLLLSDSGFYLCAWRAKLAGDSYEQYFGPGTRLTVT.

The V gene is TRBV7-2, the J gene TRBJ2-4; the D gene is possibly TRBD1 (5 bases). Trimming pared 3 bases from V and 6 bases from J, leaving 15 bases between. CDR3 length: 15 amino acids. Germline assignment: CDR1 SGHTA and CDR2 FQGNSA. CDR3 sequence: CASSFKDNYLNIQYF. The CDR3 region has the DNA TGTGCCAGCAGCTTTAAGGACAATTACCTAAACATTCAGTACTTC.

The J gene is TRBJ2-1, the V gene TRBV30; 7 bases agree with TRBD1. CDR3 length: 13 residues. Losses at the gene ends were 0 bases for V and 9 bases for J; bases not matched to a gene: 5. Germline V lookup: CDR1 GTSNPN, CDR2 SVGIG (reference sequence). The CDR3 bases are TGTGCCTGGAGTGTAAGGACAGGTGGTGAGCAGTTCTTC. Translating it yields CAWSVRTGGEQFF. Together with reference TRBV30 and TRBJ2-1, the CDR3 gives the full variable domain: SQTIHQWPATLVQPVGSPLSLECTVEGTSNPNLYWYRQAAGRGLQLLFYSVGIGQISSEVPQNLSASRPQDRQFILSSKKLLLSDSGFYLCAWSVRTGGEQFFGPGTRLTVL.

This chain uses TRBV29-1 with TRBJ2-5; 12 nucleotides line up with TRBD2. Germline values: CDR1 SQVTM, CDR2 ANQGSEA. Unmatched junction bases numbered 5, after V lost 7 bases and J lost 5 bases. The CDR3 has 13 amino acids. The CDR3 DNA sequence: TGCAGCGCCGGGACTAGCGGGCTGGAGACCCAGTACTTC. Amino acids: CSAGTSGLETQYF.

The chain combines TRBV7-9 with TRBJ2-3; 12 bases line up with TRBD2. Unmatched junction bases numbered 1, after V lost 1 base and J lost 5 bases. Germline CDR1 is SEHNR and CDR2 is FQNEAQ (reference sequence). This CDR3 region has 15 residues. The CDR3 here is CASSLELAGGDTQYF. CDR3 bases: TGTGCCAGCAGCTTAGAACTAGCGGGAGGAGATACGCAGTATTTT.

This clone was seen just once. The rearrangement links TRBV5-4 to TRBJ2-7; 11 bases match TRBD2. The CDR3 consists of 18 residues. The V segment lost 4 bases and the J segment 0 bases; nucleotides outside the gene matches: 12. Germline CDR1 is SGHNT and CDR2 is YYREEE (reference sequence). This CDR3 reads CASSPHPPTSGSSYEQYF. The CDR3 DNA reads as TGTGCCAGCAGCCCTCACCCCCCCACTAGCGGGAGCTCCTACGAGCAGTACTTC. Supplemented by reference TRBV5-4 and TRBJ2-7, the full variable domain reads ETGVTQSPTHLIKTRGQQVTLRCSSQSGHNTVSWYQQALGQGPQFIFQYYREEENGRGNFPPRFSGLQFPNYSSELNVNALELDDSALYLCASSPHPPTSGSSYEQYFGPGTRLTVT.

This clone showed up just a few times. The chain carries TRBV5-1 and TRBJ2-7, with D unresolved. CDR3 length: 12 residues. Trimming removed 4 bases from V and 1 base from J, with 6 bases in between. The germline CDR1 and CDR2 sequences are SGHRS and YFSETQ. The CDR3 reads CASSGESYEQYF. The CDR3 DNA reads TGCGCCAGCAGCGGGGAATCCTACGAGCAGTACTTC. The complete variable domain, with remaining parts taken from reference TRBV5-1 and TRBJ2-7, reads KAGVTQTPRYLIKTRGQQVTLSCSPISGHRSVSWYQQTPGQGLQFLFEYFSETQRNKGNFPGRFSGRQFSNSRSEMNVSTLELGDSALYLCASSGESYEQYFGPGTRLTVT.

The chain employs TRBV11-2 and TRBJ2-5, with no clear D. The CDR3 is 14 amino acids. The germline V gene has CDR1 SGHAT and CDR2 FQNNGV. Trimming stripped 5 bases from V and 0 bases from J, with 10 bases between. The CDR3 reads CASSPGRNQETQYF. CDR3 nucleotides: TGTGCCAGCAGCCCAGGACGGAACCAAGAGACCCAGTACTTC.

V and J are TRBV29-1 and TRBJ2-5; no reliable D call. CDR1 and CDR2 from the germline V gene are SQVTM and ANQGSEA. The CDR3 consists of 12 residues. V was cut by 4 bases and J by 3 bases, with 9 bases left in between. The CDR3 DNA reads as TGCAGCGTTGTCGGGTGGAAAGAGACCCAGTACTTC. Protein product: CSVVGWKETQYF.

This clone has more than one count but fewer than ten. V usage is TRBV29-1 and J usage is TRBJ2-1; 7 bases match TRBD1. The CDR3 extends over 11 amino acids. Germline V lookup: CDR1 SQVTM, CDR2 ANQGSEA. The trim removed 7 bases at V and 12 bases at J, leaving 9 bases unmatched. The CDR3 bases are TGCAGCGGACGTAGTTGGGACAGGCAGTTCTTC. Translated: CSGRSWDRQFF.

The rearrangement uses TRBV29-1 and TRBJ1-1, with D possibly matching TRBD1 (5 bases). The CDR3 sequence is 14 residues long. Germline V lookup: CDR1 SQVTM, CDR2 ANQGSEA. Between the trimmed V and J ends, which lost 5 bases and 0 bases, there was a span of 13 bases. As DNA, the CDR3 is TGCAGCGTTAAATTTGGGGGAATGAACACTGAAGCTTTCTTT. It yields the protein CSVKFGGMNTEAFF.

This clone appeared a few times. The chain carries TRBV29-1 and TRBJ2-1; D not resolved. Trimming removed 4 bases at V and 5 bases at J, with 3 bases between. Per the germline V gene, CDR1 is SQVTM and CDR2 is ANQGSEA. The CDR3 runs to 10 residues. Written as DNA, the CDR3 is TGCAGCGTTGCTAACAATGAGCAGTTCTTC. It codes for CSVANNEQFF.

The chain couples TRBV2 to TRBJ2-1; 7 nucleotides align to TRBD1. The V and J ends lost 6 bases and 7 bases, in that order; junction bases with no gene match: 3. The CDR3 is 12 amino acids. CDR1 and CDR2 (germline): SNHLY, FYNNEI. CDR3 region: CASRDRVNEQFF. CDR3 DNA: TGTGCCAGCAGAGACAGGGTAAATGAGCAGTTCTTC.

This clone was found a few times. The chain joins TRBV29-1 to TRBJ2-3; 10 bases agree with TRBD2. The V and J ends lost 6 bases and 5 bases, in that order; junction bases with no gene match: 8. The CDR3 is 14 amino acids. Germline-derived CDR1 and CDR2 are SQVTM and ANQGSEA. In DNA, the CDR3 is TGCAGCGTGGAGCGAGCGGGAGGGGAAGATACGCAGTATTTT. It is translated as CSVERAGGEDTQYF.

The chain has TRBV29-1 and TRBJ2-2, with D perhaps TRBD2 (5 bases). The CDR3 runs to 16 residues. Germline values: CDR1 SQVTM, CDR2 ANQGSEA. The V end lost 6 bases, the J end lost 6 bases, and 23 bases lay between the germline ends. CDR3 sequence: CSVAPLTGEGAGELFF. The CDR3 coding sequence is TGCAGCGTCGCGCCCCTGACTGGTGAGGGAGCCGGGGAGCTGTTTTTT.

The sample holds a few counts of this clone. The CDR3 DNA follows: TGCGCCAGCAGCCCTTTCGAAGGGGACAGGGATGGCTACACCTTC. Encoded protein: CASSPFEGDRDGYTF. The chain joins TRBV5-1 to TRBJ1-2; 9 nucleotides align to TRBD1. V lost 4 bases and J lost 6; bases outside the gene matches: 10. This CDR3 is 15 amino acids long. Germline V gene lookup returns CDR1 SGHRS and CDR2 YFSETQ.